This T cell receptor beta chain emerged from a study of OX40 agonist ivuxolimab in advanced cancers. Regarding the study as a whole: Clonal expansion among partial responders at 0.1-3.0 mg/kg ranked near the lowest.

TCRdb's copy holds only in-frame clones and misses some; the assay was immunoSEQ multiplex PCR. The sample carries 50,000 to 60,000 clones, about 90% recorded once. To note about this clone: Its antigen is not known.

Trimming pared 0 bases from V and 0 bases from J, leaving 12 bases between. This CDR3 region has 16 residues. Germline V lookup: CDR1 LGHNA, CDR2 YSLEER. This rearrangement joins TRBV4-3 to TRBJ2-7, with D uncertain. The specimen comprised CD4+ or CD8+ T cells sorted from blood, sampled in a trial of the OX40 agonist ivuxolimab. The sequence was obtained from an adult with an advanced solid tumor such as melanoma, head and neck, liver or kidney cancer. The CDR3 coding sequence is TGCGCCAGCAGCCAAGATCGTTTACAGAGCTCCTACGAGCAGTACTTC. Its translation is CASSQDRLQSSYEQYF.